The 2 T cell receptor beta chains listed next were all sequenced from one sample in a study of cytomegalovirus exposure and HLA in healthy donors. Assay used: immunoSEQ multiplex PCR; TCRdb lists only in-frame clones, some missing. Here the sample spans 250,000 to 300,000 clones, around 91% being singletons. The specimen sequenced was PBMCs. These receptors were obtained from a woman between 18 and 30 years old in good health and CMV-seronegative.

V usage is TRBV27 and J usage is TRBJ2-7; 7 positions match TRBD1. The CDR3 is 15 residues long. In germline, CDR1 is MNHEY, CDR2 SMNVEV (reference sequence). Trimming took 6 bases from V and 2 from J; bases not matched to a gene: 10. This CDR3 reads CASRPLGQGAYEQYV. The CDR3 coding sequence is TGTGCCAGCAGACCCCTGGGGCAGGGGGCCTACGAGCAGTACGTC.

V usage is TRBV2 and J usage is TRBJ2-1, with 7 bases identical to TRBD2. The CDR3 sequence is 13 residues long. The germline V gene has CDR1 SNHLY and CDR2 FYNNEI. V dropped 8 bases and J dropped 8; count of bases not matched to a gene: 9. The CDR3 sequence is CASDRLTSDEQFF. The CDR3 nucleotides read TGTGCCAGCGACCGCCTTACTAGCGATGAGCAGTTCTTC.